This TCR beta chain originates from a study of T cell changes during pregnancy in multiple sclerosis. This clone was counted only a few times. The germline CDR1 and CDR2 sequences are WSHSY and SAAADI. V dropped 7 bases and J dropped 3 bases, with 16 bases sitting between them. This CDR3 is built from 14 residues. Sequencing used immunoSEQ multiplex PCR; TCRdb keeps in-frame clones, though not all of them. The sample lists around 70,000 clones, 92% seen once, with about 0.31% in the top ten. This specimen was CD4+ T cells from peripheral blood mononuclear cells, taken after pregnancy. This TCR derives from a female donor with multiple sclerosis, enrolled in a pregnancy study. V is TRBV10-2 and J is TRBJ2-7, with TRBD1 as a possible D gene (5 bases). The CDR3 DNA is TGCGCCAGCAATGGGGTAGGGGCGATCTACGAGCAGTACTTC. Its protein product is CASNGVGAIYEQYF.